Sequencing of this T cell receptor beta chain was carried out in a study of CD8 T cells in Susac syndrome. The CDR3 loop spans 14 amino acids. The V gene's germline CDR1 is MRHNA and CDR2 SNTAGT. V was clipped by 2 bases and J by 0 bases, with 2 bases between them. After extraction with the RNeasy kit, 0.5 to 1 ug of the RNA was reverse transcribed using random hexamers. immunoSEQ multiplex PCR amplified TCR beta CDR3 across 54 Vbeta, 13 Jbeta. Via MiXCR, TCRdb re-called the immunoSEQ multiplex PCR reads, giving one row per CDR3 protein. Among about 440,000 distinct CDR3 sequences listed, 85% to 90% were seen once. TCR beta sequencing covered blood CD8+ and CD4+ T cells. Patients with stable or active relapsing-remitting disease, all of them treatment-naive, made up the multiple sclerosis controls. Negative isolation yielded CD4+ and CD8+ T cells, and FACS enriched TEMRA cells.

The sequence derives from a human donor with multiple sclerosis. The sequenced sample consisted of CD8+ T cells from PBMCs. The J gene is TRBJ2-6, the V gene TRBV6-4; D gene ambiguous. The DNA for the CDR3 is TGTGCCAGCAGTGACAACTCTGGGGCCAACGTCCTGACTTTC. Protein: CASSDNSGANVLTF.